This TCR beta chain derives from a study of shared clonotypes between healthy human individuals. Broader study findings: Depth of sequencing was expected to influence donor clonotype sharing.

The sample holds a few counts of this clone. What it recognizes is unknown. Between the trimmed V and J ends, which lost 4 bases and 4 bases, there was a span of 16 bases. CDR1 and CDR2 from the germline V gene are SGHDT and YYEEEE. This CDR3 has 15 amino acids. Source study methods: ImmunoSEQ only sent back junction sequences with no quality scores, so filtering was done differently. Profiling relied on immunoSEQ multiplex PCR, and the TCRdb table lists in-frame clones only, not all of them. Clonal size and the V and J genes are those of that table, whereas D and trimming came from the DNA. The sample gives about 600,000 clones, roughly four fifths of which show up once; approximately 12% is in the top ten.

The source of this sequence is a woman aged 35 to 49 in good health. Some clones in this sample may be carry-over from other donors' samples. The sequenced sample consisted of PBMCs. The rearrangement uses TRBV5-6 and TRBJ2-3; D gene ambiguous. The CDR3 nucleotides are TGTGCCAGCAGCCACGCCGTGAGGTCAGCAGATACGCAGTATTTT. Its translation is CASSHAVRSADTQYF.